The 23 T cell receptor beta chains presented below share a single source sample, sequenced in a study of OX40 agonist ivuxolimab in advanced cancers. Sequencing used immunoSEQ multiplex PCR; TCRdb keeps in-frame clones, though not all of them. The sample records tens of thousands of clones, roughly 84% being singletons. The sample consisted of CD4+ or CD8+ T cells sorted from blood, taken in a trial of the OX40 agonist ivuxolimab. The receptor source for this set is an adult with an advanced solid tumor such as melanoma, head and neck, liver or kidney cancer.

This chain joins TRBV28 and TRBJ1-5; a possible D gene is TRBD1 (5 bases). V dropped 3 bases and J dropped 7 bases, with 16 bases sitting between them. The V gene's germline CDR1 is MDHEN and CDR2 SYDVKM. This CDR3 is 15 amino acids long. This CDR3 is CASSLDGQGLQPQHF. The CDR3 DNA sequence: TGTGCCAGCAGTTTGGATGGGCAGGGCTTACAGCCCCAGCATTTT.

Concerning this clone itself: Its ends do not fully match the called genes, so a read error is possible. This sequence joins TRBV11-2 and TRBJ2-1; 9 positions match TRBD2. The V gene's germline CDR1 is SGHAT and CDR2 FQNNGV. The CDR3 sequence is 14 residues long. The CDR3 bases are TGTGCCAGCAGCGCCCACAGCGGGAGGAATGGGCAGTTCTTC. As protein: CASSAHSGRNGQFF.

In the case of this clone: A read error may explain this, as a much larger clone is one base away. The chain combines TRBV4-2 with TRBJ1-2; possibly TRBD1 for D (5 bases). This CDR3 is 14 amino acids long. The V end was cut by 4 bases, the J end by 3 bases, with 12 bases between. Germline lookup yields CDR1 LGHNA and CDR2 YNFKEQ. This chain's CDR3 is CASSLRGVDYGYTF. The CDR3 coding sequence is TGTGCCAGCAGCCTACGGGGCGTCGACTATGGCTACACCTTC.

The rearrangement joins TRBV5-1 to TRBJ1-1; D is ambiguous. CDR3 length equals 14 residues. The germline V and J ends were trimmed by 0 bases and 5 bases, with 11 bases remaining between them. The V gene's germline CDR1 is SGHRS and CDR2 YFSETQ. CDR3 loop: CASSLVGTGTEAFF. CDR3 nucleotide sequence: TGCGCCAGCAGCTTGGTTGGTACCGGGACTGAAGCTTTCTTT.

The chain carries TRBV4-1 and TRBJ2-3, with D hard to call. The CDR3 totals 15 residues. Germline V gene lookup returns CDR1 MGHRA and CDR2 YSYEKL. V lost 0 bases and J lost 2, with 9 bases in between. CDR3 DNA sequence: TGCGCCAGCAGCCAAGACGCCTTCGTCACAGATACGCAGTATTTT. Its translation: CASSQDAFVTDTQYF.

By sample share, this clone is medium-sized. The chain recombines TRBV4-1 with TRBJ1-2; no clear D. There are 15 residues in the CDR3. V lost 4 bases and J 5 bases, leaving 17 bases between the germline ends. CDR1 is MGHRA, CDR2 YSYEKL, per germline. CDR3 in amino acids: CASSRPGPDLYGYTF. In nucleotides, the CDR3 is TGCGCCAGCAGCCGGCCGGGCCCAGACCTTTATGGCTACACCTTC.

The chain combines TRBV15 with TRBJ1-1, with D possibly matching TRBD1 (5 bases). This CDR3 spans 18 amino acids. The V end was cut by 2 bases, the J end by 3 bases, with 22 bases between. The germline gives CDR1 LNHNV, CDR2 YYDKDF (reference sequence). Written as DNA, the CDR3 is TGTGCCACCAGCAGACGGGGGTCCATCGCGGGGCCAGACACTGAAGCTTTCTTT. Protein sequence: CATSRRGSIAGPDTEAFF. Complete variable domain (other parts from reference TRBV15 and TRBJ1-1): DAMVIQNPRYQVTQFGKPVTLSCSQTLNHNVMYWYQQKSSQAPKLLFHYYDKDFNNEADTPDNFQSRRPNTSFCFLDIRSPGLGDTAMYLCATSRRGSIAGPDTEAFFGQGTRLTVV.

CDR3 protein: CASSPSLTTGTRADTQYF. The CDR3 coding sequence is TGCGCCAGCAGCCCAAGTCTAACTACCGGGACTAGAGCAGATACGCAGTATTTT. The gene calls are TRBV5-1 and TRBJ2-3; 8 bases match TRBD2. Per the germline V gene, CDR1 is SGHRS and CDR2 is YFSETQ. CDR3 length: 18 residues. V was pared by 4 bases and J by 4 bases, with 17 bases of the junction left unmatched.

V usage is TRBV5-4 and J usage is TRBJ2-7; D may be TRBD1 or TRBD2 (5 bases each). This CDR3 contains 17 residues. Germline V gene sequence: CDR1 SGHNT, CDR2 YYREEE (reference sequence). V shed 4 bases and J shed 2 bases, with 22 bases lying between them. This CDR3 is CASSHQISGTETYEQYF. In nucleotides, the CDR3 is TGTGCCAGCAGCCACCAGATCTCCGGGACGGAGACCTACGAGCAGTACTTC.

This clone has a handful of counts. The chain couples TRBV5-8 to TRBJ1-5; D is undetermined. This CDR3 has 13 residues. The V gene's germline CDR1 is SGHTS and CDR2 YDEGEE. Trimming took 4 bases from V and 4 from J, leaving 9 bases between them. The CDR3 coding sequence is TGTGCCAGCAGCAACTCACGGAATCAGCCCCAGCATTTT. This sequence encodes CASSNSRNQPQHF.

This clone was detected only once. The chain employs TRBV10-3 and TRBJ2-7, with D perhaps matching TRBD2 (6 bases). Between the trimmed V and J ends, which lost 2 bases and 0 bases, there was a span of 14 bases. The CDR3 contains 16 residues. Germline CDR1 reads ENHRY; CDR2 reads SYGVKD. CDR3 protein: CAISERHLGGSYEQYF. The DNA of the CDR3 is TGTGCCATCAGTGAGCGACACCTGGGGGGCTCCTACGAGCAGTACTTC.

The chain is built from TRBV2 and TRBJ1-1, with 11 positions matching TRBD1. CDR1 and CDR2 (germline): SNHLY, FYNNEI. This CDR3 region has 15 residues. The V gene end was trimmed by 6 bases and the J gene end by 2 bases; junction bases not matched to a gene: 5. CDR3 bases: TGTGCCAGCAGACCCGGGACAGGGGGTAACACTGAAGCTTTCTTT. Amino acids: CASRPGTGGNTEAFF. Full variable domain (missing parts from reference TRBV2 and TRBJ1-1): EPEVTQTPSHQVTQMGQEVILRCVPISNHLYFYWYRQILGQKVEFLVSFYNNEISEKSEIFDDQFSVERPDGSNFTLKIRSTKLEDSAMYFCASRPGTGGNTEAFFGQGTRLTVV.

This clone has a single count. This chain joins TRBV7-6 and TRBJ2-7, with TRBD2 identical over 8 bases. J lost 2 bases, V lost 5 bases, and 5 bases had no gene match. Germline V gives CDR1 SGHVS, CDR2 FNYEAQ. The CDR3 covers 14 residues. CDR3 nucleotide sequence: TGTGCCAGCAGCCCCGGGACTAGTGCCTACGAGCAGTACTTC. Translated: CASSPGTSAYEQYF.

The rearrangement links TRBV11-3 to TRBJ2-3, with D uncertain. V lost 1 base, J lost 6 bases, and 11 bases lay in between. The CDR3 runs to 14 residues. Per the germline V gene, CDR1 is SGHNT and CDR2 is YENEEA. The CDR3 loop reads CASSLGASSDTQYF. CDR3 coding DNA: TGTGCCAGCAGCTTAGGGGCCAGTTCGGATACGCAGTATTTT.

This chain uses TRBV2 with TRBJ2-7, with 10 bases identical to TRBD2. Germline V lookup: CDR1 SNHLY, CDR2 FYNNEI. The CDR3 sequence is 14 residues long. V lost 6 bases and J lost 1; bases outside the gene matches: 3. CDR3 DNA sequence: TGTGCCAGCAGCGTGACTAGCGGGTCCTACGAGCAGTACTTC. Amino acids: CASSVTSGSYEQYF.

The rearrangement uses TRBV5-1 and TRBJ1-4; no clear D. Germline V gene lookup returns CDR1 SGHRS and CDR2 YFSETQ. V gave up 2 bases and J gave up 4 bases, with 9 bases separating them. CDR3 length: 14 residues. Written as DNA, the CDR3 is TGCGCCAGCAGCTTAGCCCCCGGTAATGAAAAACTGTTTTTT. This gives the protein CASSLAPGNEKLFF.

The chain uses TRBV10-3 and TRBJ1-1; TRBD1 might be the D (5 bases). The CDR3 consists of 11 residues. Trimming pared 10 bases from V and 11 bases from J, leaving 17 bases between. Per germline, CDR1 ENHRY and CDR2 SYGVKD. The CDR3 DNA reads TGTGCCACAAGGGGAGCCATGTTGGCTTTCTTT. It is translated as CATRGAMLAFF.

This clone has more than one count but fewer than ten. The J gene is TRBJ2-3, the V gene TRBV5-6, with D perhaps assigned TRBD1 or TRBD2 (6 bases each). V was pared by 1 base and J by 5 bases, with 14 bases between. The length of the CDR3 is 15 residues. Germline lookup yields CDR1 SGHDT and CDR2 YYEEEE. The CDR3 sequence: CASSLRLGGGDTQYF. DNA for the CDR3: TGTGCCAGCAGCTTGCGGCTCGGGGGCGGAGATACGCAGTATTTT.

The chain recombines TRBV18 with TRBJ2-7; 11 bases match TRBD1. CDR3 length equals 16 residues. V was clipped by 0 bases and J by 3 bases; unmatched bases: 4. From germline, CDR1 is KGHSH and CDR2 LQKENI. The CDR3 sequence: CASSPPAGTGGYEQYF. For the CDR3, the DNA is TGTGCCAGCTCACCACCGGCCGGGACAGGGGGCTACGAGCAGTACTTC.

The chain couples TRBV2 to TRBJ2-5, with 7 nucleotides matching TRBD1. There are 13 residues in the CDR3. J was trimmed by 3 bases and V by 9 bases; bases with no gene match: 7. CDR1 is SNHLY and CDR2 is FYNNEI in the germline V gene. CDR3 residues: CASNRGWEETQYF. In DNA, the CDR3 is TGTGCCAGTAACAGGGGTTGGGAAGAGACCCAGTACTTC.

The V and J genes are TRBV11-2 and TRBJ1-1; tentative D call: TRBD1 (6 bases). The CDR3 runs 15 residues. V was shortened by 3 bases and J by 0 bases, with 11 bases between the two germline ends. Germline V lookup: CDR1 SGHAT, CDR2 FQNNGV. CDR3 bases: TGTGCCAGCAGCTTGCAACAGGGACTGAACACTGAAGCTTTCTTT. As protein: CASSLQQGLNTEAFF.

This clone has only a few counts. This chain joins TRBV19 and TRBJ2-4; D remains ambiguous. Germline CDR1 and CDR2: LNHDA and SQIVND (reference sequence). CDR3 length: 15 amino acids. V was clipped by 4 bases and J by 3 bases, with 13 bases between them. CDR3 sequence reads: CASSNINSYKNIQYF. Written as DNA, the CDR3 is TGTGCCAGTAGTAACATAAACAGTTACAAAAACATTCAGTACTTC.

This chain connects TRBV5-4 to TRBJ2-3; D ambiguous. Germline V CDR1 and CDR2: SGHNT, YYREEE (reference sequence). The CDR3 has 15 residues. Trimming removed 4 bases at V and 3 bases at J, with 15 bases between. The CDR3 here is CASSRPSSGTDTQYF. In DNA form, the CDR3 reads TGTGCCAGCAGCCGGCCTTCATCCGGGACAGATACGCAGTATTTT.